The entry below describes one TCR beta chain. Only a few counts were recorded for this clonotype. The specificity of this receptor is unknown. Base qualities are missing; no much larger clone stands one base away. These data are taken from a study of CD8 T cells in ankylosing spondylitis (dated by TCRdb to the late 2010s). Some background on the complete study: T cell receptor beta repertoires were profiled in healthy donors and ankylosing spondylitis patients so that disease-linked TCR variants could be found. In total, the full study cohort was made up of 85 to 140 healthy donors and approximately 27 ankylosing spondylitis patients. Samples of peripheral blood were taken, and for ankylosing spondylitis patients, synovial fluid was collected as well. General conclusions and limits of the study: Significant enrichment of the disease-linked clones was reported in matched synovial fluid samples from ankylosing spondylitis patients. Blood from ankylosing spondylitis patients appeared to be characterized by a TCR beta motif composed of under 10 highly homologous amino acid variants. Some motif variants were previously reported in synovial fluid and blood of reactive arthritis patients, suggesting common disease-initiation mechanisms. The disease-linked clones showed a CD8+ phenotype and occurred at relatively low frequencies in peripheral blood.

Data came from an Illumina HiSeq 2500. Quantitative 5'-RACE with molecular barcodes was the method used to prepare the TCR beta libraries. The paper's processing steps were these. To identify disease-linked TCR variants, a new computational method was used, one built on a probabilistic model of VDJ rearrangement. TCRdb reanalyzed the raw reads on its own, using fastp at Q25 for trimming and MiXCR for clone calling, and kept in-frame beta chains. A single entry per CDR3 protein holds the most common genes and DNA from its merged rows. It is TCRdb's table, rather than the study itself, that gives the V and J calls and clone size. The sample table contains roughly 700,000 distinct CDR3 sequences; only one count was recorded for 15% to 20% of them. The ten most abundant clones make up around 19% of the sample. Including cysteine and phenylalanine, the CDR3 has 16 amino acids. Just CDR3 DNA is preserved here, 48 bases in frame from base 1. V sheds 4 bases and J sheds 0 bases, leaving 11 bases between their ends. The CDR1 and CDR2 encoded by the germline V gene are SGHRS and YFSETQ.

The specimen was blood, either unsorted or a sorted T cell fraction (not recorded which). The rearrangement combines TRBV5-1 with TRBJ2-6; D gene: possibly TRBD2, on 5 matching bases. The receptor was isolated from a male donor with ankylosing spondylitis. CDR3 protein: CASSPGSFSGANVLTF. DNA sequence: TGCGCCAGCAGCCCGGGGTCCTTCTCTGGGGCCAACGTCCTGACTTTC.